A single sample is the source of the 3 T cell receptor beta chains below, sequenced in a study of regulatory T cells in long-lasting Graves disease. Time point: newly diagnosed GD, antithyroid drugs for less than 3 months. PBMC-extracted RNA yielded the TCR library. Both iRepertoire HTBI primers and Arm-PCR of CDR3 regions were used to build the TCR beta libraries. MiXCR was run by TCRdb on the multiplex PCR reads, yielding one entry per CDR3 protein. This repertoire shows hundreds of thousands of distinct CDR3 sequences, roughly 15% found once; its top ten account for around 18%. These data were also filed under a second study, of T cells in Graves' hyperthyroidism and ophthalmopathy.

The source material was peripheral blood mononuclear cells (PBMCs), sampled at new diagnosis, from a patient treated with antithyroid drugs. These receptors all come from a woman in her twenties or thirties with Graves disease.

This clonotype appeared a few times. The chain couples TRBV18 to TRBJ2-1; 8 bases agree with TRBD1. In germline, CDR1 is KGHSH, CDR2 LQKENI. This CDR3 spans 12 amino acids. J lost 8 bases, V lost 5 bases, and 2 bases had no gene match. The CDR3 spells CASSMTGDEQFF. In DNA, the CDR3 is TGTGCCAGCTCAATGACAGGGGATGAGCAGTTCTTC.

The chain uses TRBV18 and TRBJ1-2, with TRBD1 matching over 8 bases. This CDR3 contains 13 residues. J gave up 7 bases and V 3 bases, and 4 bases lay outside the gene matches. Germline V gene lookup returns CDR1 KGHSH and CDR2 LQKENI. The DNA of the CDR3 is TGTGCCAGCTCACCGGACAGGGATTTTGGCTACACCTTC. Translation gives CASSPDRDFGYTF.

The CDR3 nucleotides are TGTGCCAGCAGTGCTCTAGCGGAGCTGTCGTATGAGCAGTTCTTC. It yields the protein CASSALAELSYEQFF. The J gene is TRBJ2-1, the V gene TRBV7-9; 7 nucleotides agree with TRBD2. Germline loops: CDR1 SEHNR, CDR2 FQNEAQ (reference sequence). Trimming at V came to 6 bases and at J to 8 bases, leaving 13 bases not matched to a gene. This CDR3 has 15 residues. Combining the CDR3 with reference TRBV7-9 and TRBJ2-1 gives the whole variable domain DTGVSQNPRHKITKRGQNVTFRCDPISEHNRLYWYRQTLGQGPEFLTYFQNEAQLEKSRLLSDRFSAERPKGSFSTLEIQRTEQGDSAMYLCASSALAELSYEQFFGPGTRLTVL.